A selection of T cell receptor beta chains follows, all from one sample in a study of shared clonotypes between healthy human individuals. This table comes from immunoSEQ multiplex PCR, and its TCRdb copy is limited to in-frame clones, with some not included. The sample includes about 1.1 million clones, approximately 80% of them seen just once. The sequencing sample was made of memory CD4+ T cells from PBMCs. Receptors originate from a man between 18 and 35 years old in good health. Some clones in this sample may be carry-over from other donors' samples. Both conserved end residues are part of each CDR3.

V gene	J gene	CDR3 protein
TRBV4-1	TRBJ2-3	CASSQANRGAIDTQYF
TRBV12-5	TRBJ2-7	CASGLFPGQPHF
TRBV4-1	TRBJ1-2	CASSQVSSTGGAPSLGYTF
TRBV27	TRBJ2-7	CASSTRTSGSRLNEQYF
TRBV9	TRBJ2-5	CASSVDGGSWETQYF
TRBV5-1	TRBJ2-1	CASSQGQGDNNEQFF
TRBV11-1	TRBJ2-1	CASSPLGTSGSNEQFF
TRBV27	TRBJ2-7	CASSLAWLGGVGEQYF
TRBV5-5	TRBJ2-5	CASSFYRGRIQETQYF
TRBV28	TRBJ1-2	CASSFPGRGRSSGYTF
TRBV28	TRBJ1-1	CASSFNLWGTEAFF
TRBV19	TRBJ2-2	CASSIDPTGELFF
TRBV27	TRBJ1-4	CASSPRTGPNEKLFF
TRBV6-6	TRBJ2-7	CASRPGTGFYEQYF